Listed here are 2 T cell receptor beta chains from one sample, sequenced in a study of shared clonotypes between healthy human individuals. TCRdb's copy holds only in-frame clones and misses some; the assay was immunoSEQ multiplex PCR. The sample consists of fewer than 550,000 clones, almost 80% of them appearing once. The sequencing sample was made of PBMCs. Source of these receptors: a woman aged 40 to 50 in good health. Some clones in this sample may be carry-over from other donors' samples.

The chain combines TRBV6-6 with TRBJ2-7, with TRBD1 matching 9 bases. Germline-derived CDR1 and CDR2 are MNHNY and SVGAGI (reference sequence). V was clipped by 6 bases and J by 0 bases; unmatched bases: 6. The CDR3 spans 15 residues. DNA for the CDR3: TGTGCCAGCAGGAAAACAGGGGGCCACTCCTACGAGCAGTACTTC. Amino acid sequence: CASRKTGGHSYEQYF.

J is TRBJ2-2 and V is TRBV28; unclear D gene. The CDR3 loop spans 15 amino acids. V was pared by 0 bases and J by 0 bases, with 5 bases between. The germline V gene encodes CDR1 MDHEN and CDR2 SYDVKM. The CDR3 here is CASSLWLANTGELFF. The DNA of the CDR3 is TGTGCCAGCAGTTTATGGTTGGCGAACACCGGGGAGCTGTTTTTT.